The 24 T cell receptor beta chains presented below share a single source sample, sequenced in a study of T-cell memory formation after mild COVID-19. In TCRdb, the 5' RACE reads were re-called with MiXCR into one record per CDR3 protein. The sample consists of under 450,000 distinct CDR3 sequences, 14% of them appearing once. Sequencing input: PBMCs or a T cell subset sorted from them (not recorded which). Receptors were obtained from a man between 18 and 29 years old who had mild COVID-19 (a few samples of this study predate the infection). Cell type and time point are not known.

The J gene is TRBJ2-5, the V gene TRBV7-2, with D perhaps TRBD1 or TRBD2 (7 bases each). Germline V lookup: CDR1 SGHTA, CDR2 FQGNSA. The CDR3 has 15 residues. V lost 7 bases, J lost 3 bases, and 18 bases lay in between. CDR3 nucleotides: TGTGCCAGCACCCGAGGGGGGGGGACAGAAGAGACCCAGTACTTC. Protein: CASTRGGGTEETQYF. Full variable domain (remainder filled in from reference TRBV7-2 and TRBJ2-5): GAGVSQSPSNKVTEKGKDVELRCDPISGHTALYWYRQSLGQGLEFLIYFQGNSAPDKSGLPSDRFSAERTGGSVSTLTIQRTQQEDSAVYLCASTRGGGTEETQYFGPGTRLLVL.

This chain uses TRBV6-5 with TRBJ2-5; no firm D call. Trimming removed 4 bases from V and 5 bases from J, with 14 bases in between. The CDR3 loop spans 14 amino acids. The germline CDR1 and CDR2 sequences are MNHEY and SVGAGI. The CDR3 bases are TGTGCCAGCAGTTCATCCTTGGTTAGCGAGACCCAGTACTTC. Protein product: CASSSSLVSETQYF.

This clonotype was seen a few times. V gene TRBV14 combines with J gene TRBJ1-6; D gene uncertain. The V gene lost 1 base and the J gene lost 8 bases, with 6 bases spanning the gap. CDR1 SGHDN and CDR2 FVKESK come from the germline V gene. CDR3 size: 13 residues. CDR3 in amino acids: CASSQAWDSPLHF. In nucleotides, the CDR3 is TGTGCCAGCAGCCAAGCCTGGGATTCACCCCTCCACTTT.

This clonotype has a handful of counts. The chain has TRBV5-1 and TRBJ1-5; a weak D match, TRBD1 (5 bases). This CDR3 region has 14 residues. V lost 7 bases, J lost 3 bases, and 14 bases lay in between. Germline CDR1 is SGHRS and CDR2 is YFSETQ. For the CDR3, the DNA is TGCGCCAGCGCGCAGGGTTCCGACAATCAGCCCCAGCATTTT. This gives the protein CASAQGSDNQPQHF.

The chain combines TRBV20-1 with TRBJ1-1; D perhaps matches TRBD1 (6 bases). The CDR3 length is 14 residues. The V and J ends lost 1 base and 0 bases respectively, with 9 bases between them. CDR1 is DFQATT, CDR2 SNEGSKA, per germline (reference sequence). The CDR3 protein is CSARVAGVNTEAFF. CDR3 coding DNA: TGCAGTGCTAGAGTAGCAGGGGTGAACACTGAAGCTTTCTTT.

The chain combines TRBV4-1 with TRBJ2-4, with D possibly being TRBD1 (6 bases). V was cut by 2 bases and J by 4 bases, with 12 bases left in between. The CDR3 spans 15 residues. Germline V gives CDR1 MGHRA, CDR2 YSYEKL. CDR3 sequence (DNA): TGCGCCAGCAGCCAACGCCCAGGGGCAAAAAACATTCAGTACTTC. This codes for CASSQRPGAKNIQYF.

The chain is built from TRBV3-1 and TRBJ1-1; D remains ambiguous. The ends were cut back, 1 base at V and 6 bases at J, with 9 bases in the middle. From germline, CDR1 is LGHDT and CDR2 YNNKEL (reference sequence). The CDR3 extends over 13 amino acids. The CDR3 loop reads CASSQVPSPEAFF. The CDR3 nucleotides are TGTGCCAGCAGCCAAGTTCCTTCACCTGAAGCTTTCTTT.

Here the CDR3 reads CASSVWGQSSRYGYTF. For the CDR3, the DNA is TGTGCCAGCAGTGTCTGGGGACAGTCAAGCCGCTATGGCTACACCTTC. The chain employs TRBV6-1 and TRBJ1-2; TRBD1 matches 7 bases. V shed 4 bases, J shed 4 bases, and the junction held 12 bases outside the gene matches. The V gene's germline CDR1 is MNHNS and CDR2 SASEGT. This CDR3 has 16 amino acids.

The chain combines TRBV6-5 with TRBJ2-1; D gene unclear. From germline, CDR1 is MNHEY and CDR2 SVGAGI. V was pared by 7 bases and J by 0 bases, with 16 bases between. CDR3 size: 16 residues. The CDR3 loop reads CASTQLHVPSYNEQFF. The CDR3 DNA is TGTGCCAGCACCCAATTACACGTTCCCTCCTACAATGAGCAGTTCTTC.

This clonotype occurred a few times. This rearrangement joins TRBV20-1 to TRBJ1-3; D gene ambiguous. The CDR3 loop spans 14 amino acids. V was trimmed by 4 bases and J by 0 bases, leaving 10 bases between them. Germline V lookup: CDR1 DFQATT, CDR2 SNEGSKA (reference sequence). CDR3 protein: CSAKIANSGNTIYF. CDR3 bases: TGCAGTGCTAAGATCGCTAACTCTGGAAACACCATATATTTT.

V and J are TRBV4-1 and TRBJ2-2, with 9 bases identical to TRBD2. Trimming at V came to 3 bases and at J to 6 bases, leaving 5 bases not matched to a gene. The CDR3 is 15 amino acids. Germline CDR1 reads MGHRA; CDR2 reads YSYEKL. DNA of the CDR3: TGCGCCAGCAGCCACCTAGCGGGGAGCCCCGGGGAGCTGTTTTTT. This gives the protein CASSHLAGSPGELFF.

The chain carries TRBV4-1 and TRBJ2-7; a possible D gene is TRBD1 (6 bases). V gave up 0 bases and J gave up 3 bases, with 6 bases separating them. The CDR3 length is 13 residues. From germline, CDR1 is MGHRA and CDR2 YSYEKL. CDR3 in DNA: TGCGCCAGCAGCCAAGAAGGGGGCTACGAGCAGTACGTC. Its translation: CASSQEGGYEQYV.

J is TRBJ2-1 and V is TRBV5-1; 8 nucleotides line up with TRBD2. This CDR3 has 16 residues. Per the germline V gene, CDR1 is SGHRS and CDR2 is YFSETQ. V gave up 4 bases and J gave up 0 bases; unmatched junction bases: 6. Here the CDR3 DNA reads TGCGCCAGCAGCCCGGGGAGCGGGGGCTCCTACAATGAGCAGTTCTTC. It translates to CASSPGSGGSYNEQFF.

The rearrangement uses TRBV7-9 and TRBJ1-1; 7 bases align to TRBD1. The V gene end was trimmed by 3 bases and the J gene end by 5 bases; junction bases not matched to a gene: 3. The CDR3 sequence is 13 residues long. Germline values: CDR1 SEHNR, CDR2 FQNEAQ (reference sequence). CDR3 in amino acids: CASSLGQRTEAFF. The CDR3 nucleotides are TGTGCCAGCAGCTTGGGACAGAGAACTGAAGCTTTCTTT.

This clonotype was observed a few times. This chain joins TRBV4-1 and TRBJ2-1; D could derive from TRBD1 or TRBD2 (5 bases each). CDR3 length: 13 amino acids. CDR1 MGHRA and CDR2 YSYEKL come from the germline V gene. Between the trimmed V and J ends, which lost 3 bases and 9 bases, there was a span of 12 bases. CDR3 sequence: CASSHLPRGEQFF. The CDR3 nucleotides read TGCGCCAGCAGCCACCTACCGAGGGGTGAGCAGTTCTTC.

This clonotype was found many times. The chain combines TRBV6-6 with TRBJ1-2; 7 bases are a match to TRBD1. The CDR3 consists of 14 residues. The germline CDR1 and CDR2 sequences are MNHNY and SVGAGI (reference sequence). Losses at the gene ends were 5 bases for V and 3 bases for J; bases not matched to a gene: 6. In nucleotides, the CDR3 is TGTGCCAGCAGTAACAGGGGAGACTACTATGGCTACACCTTC. It codes for CASSNRGDYYGYTF.

This chain connects TRBV9 to TRBJ2-2; the D is unclear. The germline V gene has CDR1 SGDLS and CDR2 YYNGEE. With 0 bases removed from V and 2 bases from J, the gap between germline ends came to 11 bases. The CDR3 is 16 residues long. CDR3 in amino acids: CASSVEHSSNTGELFF. The CDR3 bases are TGTGCCAGCAGCGTAGAGCACTCCTCAAACACCGGGGAGCTGTTTTTT.

In this sample, this clonotype turned up a few times. This chain joins TRBV7-6 and TRBJ2-3; 9 nucleotides match TRBD1. This CDR3 contains 18 residues. CDR1 is SGHVS and CDR2 is FNYEAQ in the germline V gene. J lost 7 bases, V lost 2 bases, and 16 bases had no gene match. The CDR3 DNA reads as TGTGCCAGCAGCTTAAACGCCGGGACAGGGACCGTACTTCATACGCAGTATTTT. It encodes CASSLNAGTGTVLHTQYF. Drawing the rest from reference TRBV7-6 and TRBJ2-3, the complete variable domain is GAGVSQSPRYKVTKRGQDVALRCDPISGHVSLYWYRQALGQGPEFLTYFNYEAQQDKSGLPNDRFSAERPEGSISTLTIQRTEQRDSAMYRCASSLNAGTGTVLHTQYFGPGTRLTVL.

By share, this clonotype ranks as medium-sized. The chain uses TRBV11-2 and TRBJ1-2; D is undetermined. Trimming took 0 bases from V and 0 from J, leaving 17 bases between them. The germline V gene encodes CDR1 SGHAT and CDR2 FQNNGV. This CDR3 contains 18 residues. The CDR3 region has the DNA TGTGCCAGCAGCTTAGATCCCTTCTTAGGACGGCCTAACTATGGCTACACCTTC. This encodes CASSLDPFLGRPNYGYTF. Looking up the rest from reference TRBV11-2 and TRBJ1-2 gives the full variable domain: EAGVAQSPRYKIIEKRQSVAFWCNPISGHATLYWYQQILGQGPKLLIQFQNNGVVDDSQLPKDRFSAERLKGVDSTLKIQPAKLEDSAVYLCASSLDPFLGRPNYGYTFGSGTRLTVV.

Only a few counts were recorded for this clonotype. The CDR3 nucleotides are TGTGCCAGCAGTGTACAGGGGGTGTTGAATGAGCAGTTCTTC. Protein product: CASSVQGVLNEQFF. This chain uses TRBV25-1 with TRBJ2-1; 8 nucleotides align to TRBD1. The V gene's germline CDR1 is MGHDK and CDR2 SYGVNS. V dropped 4 bases and J dropped 7; count of bases not matched to a gene: 6. CDR3 size: 14 residues.

This clonotype came up many times. The V call is TRBV5-1, the J call TRBJ2-5; TRBD2 is a possible D gene (6 bases). From germline, CDR1 is SGHRS and CDR2 YFSETQ. This CDR3 is built from 15 residues. V gave up 2 bases and J gave up 5 bases, with 16 bases separating them. CDR3 region: CASSFTPGTRETQYF. The CDR3 DNA reads as TGCGCCAGCAGCTTCACTCCCGGGACTCGGGAGACCCAGTACTTC.

This clonotype was detected only a few times. V is TRBV20-1 and J is TRBJ1-5; maybe TRBD1 (5 bases). This CDR3 contains 13 residues. CDR1 DFQATT and CDR2 SNEGSKA come from the germline V gene (reference sequence). The V end lost 4 bases, the J end lost 2 bases, and 9 bases lay between the germline ends. The CDR3 spells CSAMGVRNQPQHF. The CDR3 DNA is TGCAGTGCTATGGGGGTTCGCAATCAGCCCCAGCATTTT.

This clonotype has only a few counts. This chain connects TRBV12-3 or TRBV12-4 to TRBJ2-3, with 10 nucleotides matching TRBD2. The CDR3 loop spans 17 amino acids. V shed 4 bases and J 1 base; nucleotides not matched to a gene: 8. The CDR3 DNA is TGTGCCAGCAGTTCCGGGACTAGCGTTGGAGGCACAGATACGCAGTATTTT. This translates into CASSSGTSVGGTDTQYF.

CDR3 in amino acids: CASSLAGGLSTDTQYF. In DNA form, the CDR3 reads TGTGCCAGCAGCCTAGCTGGGGGACTGTCGACAGATACGCAGTATTTT. The chain employs TRBV7-3 and TRBJ2-3, with D perhaps TRBD2 (6 bases). V was trimmed by 5 bases and J by 3 bases, leaving 18 bases between them. CDR1 is SGHTA, CDR2 FQGTGA, per germline. CDR3 length: 16 amino acids.